This T cell receptor (beta chain) is drawn from a study of shared clonotypes between healthy human individuals (dated by TCRdb to about 2020). For the study in its entirety: A couple of women and three men aged 18 to 49 years were included in the cohort. To estimate repertoire size and how much clonotypes are shared between individuals, the study performed deep sequencing of blood TCR repertoires from roughly five healthy adults. Per donor, three plates each were used for CD4 naive and CD4 memory, two for CD8 naive, and one for CD8 memory. To increase sequencing depth and limit assay-specific biases, different laboratories used diverse techniques to prepare libraries and sequence TCR repertoires. Leukapheresis yielded between about 0.85 and 10 billion PBMCs per donor. Broader findings and caveats from the paper: Sharing across four donors was observed for approximately 5% of naive CD4, about 3.2% of naive CD8, over 2% of memory CD4, and around 0.44% of memory CD8 clonotypes. Compared with non-shared clonotypes, clonotypes shared by all four sorted-subset donors had higher generation probabilities. Incomplete sequencing was indicated by rarefaction of sorted-subset datasets, despite the large sequencing depth. Based on pairwise subsampling, the degree of clonotype sharing among donors was expected to be affected by sequencing depth. Sampling was limited to blood, and TCR repertoires in tissue likely differ from TCR repertoires in blood. The small number of donors limited the genetic and exposure-history diversity represented. Larger estimated clonotype richness was generally found for naive subsets than for memory subsets.

For the CD8 naive samples, CD45RO-negative cells were positively selected for CCR7, yielding a CD45RA+CCR7+ population from which TemRA cells were excluded. The donors were healthy, HIV-negative adults who had no recently reported acute infections or vaccinations. Only Caucasian adults living in Nashville, Tennessee, USA were represented among the donors. Blood was collected by leukapheresis, and PBMCs were isolated by Ficoll-Histopaque density gradient centrifugation and then cryopreserved in liquid nitrogen vapor phase. Analytical flow cytometry was used to check the purity and quantity of each magnetically sorted T cell population. From each sorted fraction, genomic DNA was isolated and quantified by UV absorbance on a Nanodrop 2000c. TCR CDR3 regions were amplified from genomic DNA by multiplex PCR using the deep immunoSEQ assay. For each cell subset, the extracted genomic DNA was distributed evenly across all wells of several immunoSEQ 96-well plates, and each plate served as one replicate. For sorted subsets, each replicate PCR was loaded with 150 to 250 ng genomic DNA, equivalent to about 30,000 T cell genomes. Purified libraries were quantified with a Qubit 3.0 fluorometer, sized on a Bioanalyzer 2100, and re-quantified with the KAPA Library Quantification kit. Each immunoSEQ 96-well plate was sequenced on its own single-read 150-cycle Illumina NextSeq 550 flow cell. The study's own analysis went as follows. Because the immunoSEQ output held only junctional sequences and lacked quality scores, the filtering could not match the filtering applied to full-length reads. Sequences were annotated with PyIR, a Python wrapper for IgBLAST v1.9, and V/J genes and CDR3 were assigned using IMGT germline references. Reads with weak V/J assignments (E-value above 1e-6), missing CDR3, stop codons, out-of-frame junctions, or ambiguous translated residues were removed. V3J clonotypes were defined as sequences sharing the same inferred V gene, J gene, and CDR3 amino acid sequence. Percentage overlap between repertoires was calculated by dividing the number of shared unique clonotypes by the size of the smaller repertoire. Repertoire richness was assessed with RTK rarefaction, the Chao1 estimator, and Recon v2.1 estimates of unobserved clonotypes. For all TCRbeta clonotypes obtained by the gDNA method from a handful of donors, generation probabilities were computed with OLGA. TCRdb took over this immuneACCESS table, retaining in-frame rearrangements with V and J assigned. Such tables are incomplete; in checked studies, under half of the missing clones stem from an unresolved V gene, and the remainder is unexplained. From that table come the V and J calls and clone size; the DNA was used to work out D and trimming. Here the sample has some 800,000 clones; approximately 92% occur a single time. Around 24% of the sample lies in the top ten.

The V and J ends are trimmed by 0 bases and 4 bases, leaving 5 bases between them. The germline V gene sets CDR1 to SGHDT and CDR2 to YYEEEE. CDR3 length: 13 amino acids, cysteine to phenylalanine. Only CDR3 DNA is held: 39 bases, read in frame from base 1. Worth noting for this clone: There is no known antigen for this receptor. No qualities accompany the bases; no much larger clone lies one base away.

The clonotype comes from a man aged 25-45 years in good health. Input material: naive CD8+ T cells sorted from blood. Interpreted using the paper, the cell subset or site label stands for: CD45RA+CCR7+. The chain employs TRBV5-6 and TRBJ2-1; there is no confident call for the D gene. DNA sequence: TGTGCCAGCAGCTTGGACAGATACAATGAGCAGTTCTTC. This is translated as CASSLDRYNEQFF.